One T cell receptor (beta chain) is described in this entry. Its antigen is not identified. The CDR3 contains 14 residues. Trimming took off 5 bases at V and 0 bases at J, with 12 bases between the two ends. The germline CDR1 and CDR2 sequences are SGHRS and YFSETQ. The entry originates in a study of siplizumab effects on memory and regulatory T cells. Sequenced by immunoSEQ multiplex PCR; TCRdb stores in-frame clones only, minus some. The data show about 100,000 clones, with 91% seen just once and 0.15% held by the top ten. General observations from the study: Assignment to unstimulated subsets succeeded for only a minor fraction of the alloreactive clones. There was no confirmation of the suppressive function of proliferating Tregs from siplizumab cultures.

The clonotype comes from a human donor in good health. The rearrangement uses TRBV5-1 and TRBJ2-7, with D unresolved. Sequencing was done on a sample of CD4+ T cells sorted from blood. The chain's CDR3 is CASRIRSFSYEQYF. CDR3 DNA sequence: TGCGCCAGCAGAATAAGGTCTTTCTCCTACGAGCAGTACTTC.